The next 26 T cell receptor beta chains were all read from a single sample in a study of T cells in Graves' hyperthyroidism and ophthalmopathy. Amplification of TCR beta CDR3 regions was performed using RNA transcripts as template. First-round RT-PCR of the TCR CDR3 relied on the HTBI primer set. TCRdb passed the multiplex PCR reads through MiXCR, listing each CDR3 protein once. The sample has 400,000 to 550,000 distinct CDR3 sequences, approximately 15% seen once. Sequenced sample: blood. These receptors all stem from a woman under 30 with Graves' hyperthyroidism.

The V gene is TRBV3-1, the J gene TRBJ1-6, with 10 nucleotides matching TRBD1. There are 17 residues in the CDR3. The junction had 12 bases not matched to a gene; V was cut back by 4 bases and J by 9 bases. Per the germline V gene, CDR1 is LGHDT and CDR2 is YNNKEL (reference sequence). The CDR3 coding sequence is TGTGCCAGCAGCCCGCTTTGGGGACAGGGGATGGGTTCACCCCTCCACTTT. It translates to CASSPLWGQGMGSPLHF.

The chain employs TRBV19 and TRBJ2-7, with 13 bases fitting TRBD2. Germline trimming cut 3 bases from V and 2 bases from J; bases unmatched to any gene: 4. Germline CDR1 and CDR2: LNHDA and SQIVND (reference sequence). CDR3 length: 16 residues. The CDR3 DNA sequence: TGTGCCAGTAGTATCCCACTAGCGGGAGGGCCCTACGAGCAGTACGTC. Amino acid sequence: CASSIPLAGGPYEQYV.

This clonotype was observed many times. This rearrangement joins TRBV19 to TRBJ2-7; 8 bases map to TRBD2. Per germline, CDR1 LNHDA and CDR2 SQIVND (reference sequence). This CDR3 region has 15 residues. V gave up 3 bases and J gave up 5 bases; unmatched junction bases: 9. The CDR3 bases are TGTGCCAGTAGTATGTCGGGCGGGAGGAGGAACGAGCAGTACTTC. It specifies CASSMSGGRRNEQYF.

The sample holds many counts of this clonotype. This chain joins TRBV12-5 and TRBJ1-5, with TRBD1 matching over 8 bases. Germline V lookup: CDR1 LGHNT, CDR2 FRNRAP. This CDR3 is 16 amino acids long. V shed 1 base, J shed 1 base, and the junction held 3 bases outside the gene matches. Here the CDR3 DNA reads TGTGCTAGTGGTTTGGCGGACAGGGAAAGCAATCAGCCCCAGCATTTT. Translating it yields CASGLADRESNQPQHF.

In this sample, this clonotype turned up a few times. The J gene is TRBJ2-2, the V gene TRBV29-1; the D call may be TRBD1 or TRBD2 (7 bases each). CDR1 is SQVTM, CDR2 ANQGSEA, per germline. The CDR3 length is 18 residues. V dropped 3 bases and J dropped 0 bases, with 20 bases sitting between them. CDR3 region: CSVEGGTATQPNTGELFF. DNA of the CDR3: TGCAGCGTTGAGGGGGGGACAGCTACTCAGCCGAACACCGGGGAGCTGTTTTTT.

As to this clonotype: It may be a read error: a sequence one base away is much more abundant. The chain is built from TRBV6-5 and TRBJ2-3, with D possibly TRBD2 on 5 matching bases. Germline CDR1 and CDR2: MNHEY and SVGAGI. The V and J ends lost 2 bases and 4 bases respectively, with 13 bases between them. The CDR3 totals 15 residues. The CDR3 DNA reads as TGTGCCAGCAGTTACGGACTGACCGCTCCAGATACGCAGTATTTT. This sequence encodes CASSYGLTAPDTQYF.

The V gene is TRBV12-5, the J gene TRBJ1-6; D is uncertain. Germline CDR1 LGHNT, CDR2 FRNRAP. The CDR3 extends over 12 amino acids. V lost 6 bases and J lost 4, with 4 bases in between. The CDR3 spells CASGNYNSPLHF. The CDR3, as DNA: TGTGCTAGTGGAAATTATAATTCACCCCTCCACTTT.

This clonotype has a count of ten or more. The chain joins TRBV6-1 to TRBJ2-5; 8 bases line up with TRBD2. V lost 7 bases to trimming and J lost 2 bases; unmatched junction nucleotides: 12. The CDR3 length is 16 residues. Looked up from germline, CDR1 is MNHNS and CDR2 is SASEGT. The CDR3 nucleotides are TGTGCCAGCACCACCTTCCGGGCTAGCGGGCAAGAGACCCAGTACTTC. Protein sequence: CASTTFRASGQETQYF.

This clonotype occurred a few times. This sequence joins TRBV5-1 and TRBJ2-1; 9 positions match TRBD1. Germline CDR1 and CDR2: SGHRS and YFSETQ. After removal of 4 bases from V and 7 bases from J, the junction contained 3 bases not matched to a gene. The CDR3 extends over 13 amino acids. The CDR3 sequence: CASSPQGANEQFF. CDR3 in DNA: TGCGCCAGCAGCCCACAGGGGGCTAATGAGCAGTTCTTC. Looking up the rest from reference TRBV5-1 and TRBJ2-1 gives the full variable domain: KAGVTQTPRYLIKTRGQQVTLSCSPISGHRSVSWYQQTPGQGLQFLFEYFSETQRNKGNFPGRFSGRQFSNSRSEMNVSTLELGDSALYLCASSPQGANEQFFGPGTRLTVL.

This clonotype was seen a single time. The CDR3 DNA reads TGTGCCAGCAGAGGCGACTCCGGGGGCTCCTACGAGCAGTACTTC. This sequence encodes CASRGDSGGSYEQYF. This chain links TRBV6-2 or TRBV6-3 with TRBJ2-7; D might be TRBD2 (6 bases). CDR1 and CDR2 from the germline V gene are MNHEY and SVGEGT. CDR3 length: 15 residues. The V end lost 6 bases, the J end lost 0 bases, and 15 bases lay between the germline ends.

The V and J genes are TRBV19 and TRBJ1-2; D is uncertain. The germline CDR1 and CDR2 sequences are LNHDA and SQIVND (reference sequence). The CDR3 spans 15 residues. V lost 3 bases, J lost 3 bases, and 14 bases lay in between. CDR3 region: CASSIPNRVHYGYTF. Written as DNA, the CDR3 is TGTGCCAGTAGTATTCCGAACCGGGTTCACTATGGCTACACCTTC. Based on the CDR3 plus reference TRBV19 and TRBJ1-2, the full variable domain is DGGITQSPKYLFRKEGQNVTLSCEQNLNHDAMYWYRQDPGQGLRLIYYSQIVNDFQKGDIAEGYSVSREKKESFPLTVTSAQKNPTAFYLCASSIPNRVHYGYTFGSGTRLTVV.

This sequence joins TRBV5-1 and TRBJ1-6; D remains ambiguous. V shed 1 base and J shed 7 bases, with 6 bases lying between them. CDR1 and CDR2 from the germline V gene are SGHRS and YFSETQ. The CDR3 consists of 13 residues. CDR3 sequence (DNA): TGCGCCAGCAGCTTGAGCTGGAATTCACCCCTCCACTTT. This sequence encodes CASSLSWNSPLHF.

This clonotype was picked up a small number of times. The chain recombines TRBV28 with TRBJ1-5; TRBD1 is a possible D gene (6 bases). The CDR3 is 17 amino acids. V lost 4 bases and J lost 4, with 20 bases in between. The germline V gene encodes CDR1 MDHEN and CDR2 SYDVKM. CDR3 residues: CASSSFQGTVGNQPQHF. The CDR3 DNA follows: TGTGCCAGCAGTTCTTTTCAGGGGACGGTGGGGAATCAGCCCCAGCATTTT. Variable domain in full (rest from reference TRBV28 and TRBJ1-5): DVKVTQSSRYLVKRTGEKVFLECVQDMDHENMFWYRQDPGLGLRLIYFSYDVKMKEKGDIPEGYSVSREKKERFSLILESASTNQTSMYLCASSSFQGTVGNQPQHFGDGTRLSIL.

This clonotype has at least ten counts. The chain combines TRBV15 with TRBJ2-3; D may match TRBD1 or TRBD2 (5 bases each). The CDR3 is 17 amino acids. Germline V lookup: CDR1 LNHNV, CDR2 YYDKDF (reference sequence). V was pared by 1 base and J by 6 bases, with 20 bases between. The CDR3 region is CATSRVPPGATGDTQYF. CDR3 DNA sequence: TGTGCCACCAGCAGAGTTCCTCCCGGGGCTACGGGTGATACGCAGTATTTT. The variable domain in full, completed from reference TRBV15 and TRBJ2-3, reads DAMVIQNPRYQVTQFGKPVTLSCSQTLNHNVMYWYQQKSSQAPKLLFHYYDKDFNNEADTPDNFQSRRPNTSFCFLDIRSPGLGDTAMYLCATSRVPPGATGDTQYFGPGTRLTVL.

This clonotype was seen only a few times. V gene TRBV9 combines with J gene TRBJ2-1; D remains ambiguous. This CDR3 has 11 amino acids. Trimming cost V 0 bases and J 8 bases, with 3 bases left between them. Germline loops: CDR1 SGDLS, CDR2 YYNGEE. DNA for the CDR3: TGTGCCAGCAGCGTAGGCTATGAGCAGTTCTTC. It codes for CASSVGYEQFF.

In this sample, this clonotype turned up many times. The chain couples TRBV2 to TRBJ2-2; 9 bases align to TRBD1. There are 14 residues in the CDR3. V lost 8 bases to trimming and J lost 6 bases; unmatched junction nucleotides: 7. CDR1 and CDR2 from the germline V gene are SNHLY and FYNNEI. The CDR3 DNA follows: TGTGCCAGCCCCCGGACAGGGGATTCCGGGGAGCTGTTTTTT. Translated: CASPRTGDSGELFF.

V usage is TRBV30 and J usage is TRBJ1-2; D is undetermined. The germline CDR1 and CDR2 sequences are GTSNPN and SVGIG (reference sequence). The V end lost 0 bases, the J end lost 9 bases, and 11 bases lay between the germline ends. This CDR3 is 12 amino acids long. The CDR3 DNA follows: TGTGCCTGGAGTGTTCAGGCCCTAAGCTACACCTTC. This encodes CAWSVQALSYTF.

This clonotype was seen many times. The CDR3 reads CSAQGVAGTYNEQFF. The CDR3 nucleotides read TGCAGTGCCCAGGGGGTAGCGGGGACCTACAATGAGCAGTTCTTC. J is TRBJ2-1 and V is TRBV20-1; TRBD2 is a possible D gene (8 bases). CDR3 length: 15 residues. Per the germline V gene, CDR1 is DFQATT and CDR2 is SNEGSKA (reference sequence). V was clipped by 6 bases and J by 2 bases, with 17 bases between them.

This chain joins TRBV24-1 and TRBJ2-7; 11 bases agree with TRBD2. The CDR3 has 16 amino acids. V shed 3 bases and J 6 bases; nucleotides not matched to a gene: 9. CDR1 is KGHDR, CDR2 SFDVKD, per germline. For the CDR3, the DNA is TGTGCCACCAGTGATCCTACTCCTAGCGGGAGGAGCGAGCAGTACTTC. It translates to CATSDPTPSGRSEQYF.

Many counts were recorded for this clonotype. The rearrangement uses TRBV7-2 and TRBJ2-1; 9 bases match TRBD2. The CDR3 consists of 18 residues. CDR1 is SGHTA and CDR2 is FQGNSA in the germline V gene. Trimming removed 6 bases from V and 1 base from J; junction bases left unmatched: 13. The CDR3 spells CASSDQRWREGSYNEQFF. CDR3 nucleotides: TGTGCCAGCAGTGACCAACGCTGGCGGGAGGGATCCTACAATGAGCAGTTCTTC. Full variable domain (missing parts from reference TRBV7-2 and TRBJ2-1): GAGVSQSPSNKVTEKGKDVELRCDPISGHTALYWYRQSLGQGLEFLIYFQGNSAPDKSGLPSDRFSAERTGGSVSTLTIQRTQQEDSAVYLCASSDQRWREGSYNEQFFGPGTRLTVL.

This clonotype was seen a handful of times. V gene TRBV7-3 combines with J gene TRBJ2-1; D is unresolved. The CDR3 totals 15 residues. The V gene's germline CDR1 is SGHTA and CDR2 FQGTGA. Trimming stripped 2 bases from V and 0 bases from J, with 8 bases between. The CDR3 nucleotides read TGTGCCAGCAGCTTAGTGGCGGTCTCCTACAATGAGCAGTTCTTC. Its translation: CASSLVAVSYNEQFF.

This clonotype showed up just once. This rearrangement joins TRBV6-5 to TRBJ2-1; D gene uncertain. Germline CDR1 and CDR2: MNHEY and SVGAGI. V lost 0 bases and J 4 bases, leaving 10 bases between the germline ends. The CDR3 has 15 amino acids. The CDR3 reads CASSYSGPDYNEQFF. The CDR3 DNA is TGTGCCAGCAGTTACTCTGGGCCGGATTACAATGAGCAGTTCTTC.

This clonotype has ten or more counts. The chain employs TRBV13 and TRBJ2-1; D unresolved. This CDR3 has 14 residues. Germline-derived CDR1 and CDR2 are PRHDT and FYEKMQ (reference sequence). V was cut by 2 bases and J by 5 bases, with 10 bases left in between. This CDR3 is CASSLQPVNNEQFF. The CDR3, as DNA: TGTGCCAGCAGCTTACAGCCAGTCAACAATGAGCAGTTCTTC.

This clonotype was seen many times. The gene calls are TRBV28 and TRBJ2-7, with TRBD2 identical over 11 bases. V was pared by 5 bases and J by 6 bases, with 15 bases of the junction left unmatched. Germline CDR1 and CDR2: MDHEN and SYDVKM. The CDR3 contains 17 residues. CDR3 sequence: CASSPLTSGSGASEQYF. The CDR3 nucleotides are TGTGCCAGCAGTCCCCTAACTAGCGGGAGTGGGGCGAGCGAGCAGTACTTC.

This clonotype was detected ten times or more. The chain recombines TRBV27 with TRBJ2-1, with 10 nucleotides matching TRBD1. There are 17 residues in the CDR3. The germline V gene encodes CDR1 MNHEY and CDR2 SMNVEV (reference sequence). With 7 bases clipped from V and 7 bases from J, the junction kept 16 bases outside the gene matches. CDR3 sequence reads: CASNNWGDRGSGNEQFF. The CDR3 bases are TGTGCCAGCAACAACTGGGGGGACAGGGGATCGGGGAATGAGCAGTTCTTC.

This clonotype was recorded a few times. This chain uses TRBV2 with TRBJ1-1; D unresolved. V was trimmed by 1 base and J by 11 bases, leaving 8 bases between them. CDR1 and CDR2 (germline): SNHLY, FYNNEI. The CDR3 spans 11 residues. The CDR3 DNA is TGTGCCAGCAGTGAAGGACGCTGGGCTTTCTTT. It yields the protein CASSEGRWAFF.